Included here is one T cell receptor beta chain sequence, with context. No antigen is known for it. Base qualities are missing; no much larger clone stands one base away. Sequencing of TCRB CDR3 was done on genomic DNA with the immunoSEQ assay. As for the authors' bioinformatics: Published virus-specific TCRB sequences were compared with patient CD8+ clones larger than 1%, and only a few matches were found. Nothing other than productive TCRB rearrangements was included in the analyses. Clonality was expressed as a Shannon entropy-based productive clonality index, with each clone defined by a unique TCRB CDR3 sequence. Repertoire overlap between two samples was calculated from the template counts of each clone relative to total templates per sample. A correlation with a Spearman r of approximately 0.58 was found between V-gene usage by flow cytometry and V-gene usage by TCRB sequencing. TCRdb stores this immuneACCESS table with in-frame sequences only. Part of the clones is absent; in the studies checked, under half of the shortfall reflects unresolved V genes, and no reason is known for the rest. V and J calls and clone size are copied from that table; D and trimming were computed from the DNA. In this sample the table shows under 12,000 clones, 70% to 85% of which occur a single time. The top ten constitute about 9.1% of the sample.

On an AutoMACS, CD4+ and CD8+ cells were isolated via positive magnetic bead selection, and their purity was verified by flow cytometry. Initial screening for clonal expansions relied on flow cytometry with a TCR V beta antibody panel, after which sorted CD8+ fractions underwent TCRB deep sequencing for characterization. Isolation of peripheral blood mononuclear cells was done through Ficoll-Paque PLUS density gradient separation. DNA was extracted from CD4-enriched, CD8-enriched or PBMC samples with Nucleospin Tissue or Tissue XS kits and quantified with a Qubit 2.0 fluorometer. V trim: 3 bases; J trim: 4 bases; unmatched bases: 7. From cysteine to phenylalanine, the CDR3 is 16 amino acids long. Only the CDR3 DNA stays, 48 bases, in frame from base 1. The germline V gene encodes CDR1 LNHNV and CDR2 YYDKDF (reference sequence). The sample originates from a study of somatic mutations in cytotoxic T cells in rheumatoid arthritis (dated by TCRdb to 2015 to 2018). Some background on the complete study: Patient peripheral blood (just under 31 ml EDTA) was drawn right after diagnosis and before any treatment started. TCRB deep sequencing covered roughly 60 patients with rheumatoid arthritis along with 15 to 25 healthy controls. Whether expanded CD8+ T-cell clones in untreated, newly diagnosed rheumatoid arthritis carry somatic mutations was the study question, and clonality was characterized with TCRB deep sequencing. Median age was essentially the same in the patient group and the control group. Some V beta antibody-stained T-cell populations were flow-sorted on a FACSAria II or Sony SH800 at nearly 100% purity, and sorted V beta1+ cells also underwent TCRB sequencing.

What the work shows at the level of the full study, not this receptor alone: In about an eighth of the roughly 65 patients, more than 20% of CD8+ cells belonged to the largest CD8+ clone, while several identical CD8+ TCRB sequences were shared between blood and synovial fluid. The expanded CD8+ clones had unknown antigen targets, and not appearing in virus-specific databases did not rule out that they were virus-specific. CD8+ T-cell clonality did not differ significantly between rheumatoid arthritis patients and age-matched healthy controls. In patients, CD8+ clonality rose with age (Spearman r of about 0.53), which was not the case in healthy controls. The slight underrepresentation of TRBV07 in patients was not corrected for multiple comparisons.

In this chain, TRBV15 is recombined with TRBJ2-3; 10 central nucleotides agree with TRBD2. The sequencing input was CD8+ T cells sorted from blood. The source of this sequence is a woman aged 60 to 75 with rheumatoid arthritis. The CDR3 sequence is CATSRSSGSSADTQYF. In nucleotides, the sequence is TGTGCCACCAGCAGGTCTAGCGGGAGTTCGGCAGATACGCAGTATTTT. Where the CDR3 stops, the reference TRBV15 and TRBJ2-3 genes take over; the full variable domain is DAMVIQNPRYQVTQFGKPVTLSCSQTLNHNVMYWYQQKSSQAPKLLFHYYDKDFNNEADTPDNFQSRRPNTSFCFLDIRSPGLGDTAMYLCATSRSSGSSADTQYFGPGTRLTVL.